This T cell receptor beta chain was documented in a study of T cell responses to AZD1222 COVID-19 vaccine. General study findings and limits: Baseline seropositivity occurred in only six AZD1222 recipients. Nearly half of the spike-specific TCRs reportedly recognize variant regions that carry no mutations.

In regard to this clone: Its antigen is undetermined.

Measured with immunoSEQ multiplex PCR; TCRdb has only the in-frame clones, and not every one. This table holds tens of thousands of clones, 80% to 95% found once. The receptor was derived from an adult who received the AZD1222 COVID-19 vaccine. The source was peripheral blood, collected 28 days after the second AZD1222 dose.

CDR3 loop: CASSGSGTSGRAILYNEQFF. The CDR3 DNA reads as TGTGCCAGCAGTGGATCAGGGACTAGCGGGAGGGCCATCTTGTACAATGAGCAGTTCTTC. V usage is TRBV6-6 and J usage is TRBJ2-1; 16 bases line up with TRBD2. The ends lost 5 bases at V and 4 bases at J; junction bases unmatched: 14. The CDR3 sequence is 20 residues long. Germline values: CDR1 MNHNY, CDR2 SVGAGI (reference sequence).